This entry is about one TCR beta chain. This entry belongs to a study of sequential checkpoint blockade in melanoma. About the study: Randomization was 1:1 between first-line nivolumab→ipilimumab and ipilimumab→nivolumab. After both sequences, patients received maintenance nivolumab.

Libraries were prepared by immunoSEQ multiplex PCR; TCRdb keeps only in-frame clonotypes and omits some of them. Of under 15,000 clones in the sample, 82% were seen once. Noted treatment: randomized to nivolumab then ipilimumab (arm A) or the reverse (arm B). None of the patients previously received DNA-damaging chemotherapy. Sorted cells were live CD3+CD8+, lacking CD19 and CD56, from PBMCs. The sample was CD8+ T cells sorted from blood (inferred from file names), taken from a patient given nivolumab and ipilimumab in sequence. This TCR derives from a human donor with melanoma.

CDR3 in DNA: TGTGCCAGCAGCCCATACTCTTCGGGTGGCTACACCTTC. Translating gives CASSPYSSGGYTF. The J gene is TRBJ1-2, the V gene TRBV14; unclear D gene. From germline, CDR1 is SGHDN and CDR2 FVKESK. The V and J ends lost 4 bases and 7 bases respectively, with 13 bases between them. The CDR3 has 13 amino acids.